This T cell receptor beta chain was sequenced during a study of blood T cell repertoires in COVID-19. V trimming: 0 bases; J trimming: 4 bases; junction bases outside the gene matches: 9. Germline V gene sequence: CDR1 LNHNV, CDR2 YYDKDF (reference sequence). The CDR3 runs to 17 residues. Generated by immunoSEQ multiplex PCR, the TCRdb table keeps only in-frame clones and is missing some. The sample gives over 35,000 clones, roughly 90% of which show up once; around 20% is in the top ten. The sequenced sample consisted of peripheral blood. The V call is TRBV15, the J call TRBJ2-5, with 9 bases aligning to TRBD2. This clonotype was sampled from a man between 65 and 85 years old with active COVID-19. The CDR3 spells CATSRDENLAGRETQYF. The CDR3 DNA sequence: TGTGCCACCAGCAGAGATGAGAACCTAGCGGGGCGAGAGACCCAGTACTTC.